Included here is one TCR beta chain sequence, with context. These data originate in a study of blood T cell repertoires in COVID-19. Authors' methods: Reference gene primer amplification gave estimated nucleated cell counts. The method was immunoSEQ multiplex PCR; TCRdb's version includes in-frame clones alone and lacks a portion of them. V, J and clone size reflect that table, while D and trimming were determined from the DNA. The table includes about 110,000 clones, about 88% detected once. CDR1 SGHDN and CDR2 FVKESK come from the germline V gene. The CDR3 extends over 13 amino acids. With 8 bases clipped from V and 4 bases from J, the junction kept 1 base outside the gene matches.

The chain links TRBV14 to TRBJ2-2; TRBD1 matches at 10 bases. This TCR came from a human donor in a cohort sampled during active COVID-19. Sequenced input: peripheral blood. CDR3 residues: CASWDRGTGELFF. CDR3 in DNA: TGTGCCAGCTGGGACAGGGGCACCGGGGAGCTGTTTTTT.